This T cell receptor beta chain was recovered during a study of early T cells in non-severe SARS-CoV-2 infection. Study overall: Chains were unpaired, as sequencing was done on bulk RNA from unsorted whole blood.

This clonotype was recorded many times. V lost 5 bases and J 0 bases, leaving 11 bases between the germline ends. Germline-derived CDR1 and CDR2 are ENHRY and SYGVKD. CDR3 length: 14 residues. Individual cDNA molecules received unique molecular identifiers during library preparation. Via MiXCR, TCRdb re-called the 5' RACE reads, giving one row per CDR3 protein. The sample consists of about 26,000 distinct CDR3 sequences, 4.5% to 5.5% of them appearing once. The gene calls are TRBV10-3 and TRBJ2-7; D gene unclear. This TCR derives from an adult who was a healthcare worker with PCR-confirmed SARS-CoV-2 infection or an uninfected control (not recorded which). The source material was whole blood. In nucleotides, the CDR3 is TGTGCCATCAGTAGGCCCCCGCGCTCCTACGAGCAGTACTTC. Protein sequence: CAISRPPRSYEQYF.